These 27 T cell receptor beta chains came from one sample sequenced in a study of T cell responses to AZD1222 COVID-19 vaccine. Libraries were prepared by immunoSEQ multiplex PCR; TCRdb keeps only in-frame clonotypes and omits some of them. The sample lists 150,000 to 200,000 clones, almost 95% occurring once. This specimen consisted of peripheral blood, obtained on day 0 of AZD1222 vaccination. These TCRs come from an adult in good health.

The V and J genes are TRBV5-1 and TRBJ2-5; TRBD1 matches at 7 bases. Germline V lookup: CDR1 SGHRS, CDR2 YFSETQ. Losses at the gene ends were 0 bases for V and 3 bases for J; bases not matched to a gene: 8. The CDR3 extends over 16 amino acids. The CDR3 sequence is CASSLAGSDRKETQYF. Written as DNA, the CDR3 is TGCGCCAGCAGCTTGGCGGGGTCGGACAGGAAAGAGACCCAGTACTTC.

This chain connects TRBV28 to TRBJ1-1; D ambiguous. CDR1 MDHEN and CDR2 SYDVKM come from the germline V gene. V was trimmed by 7 bases and J by 3 bases, leaving 9 bases between them. The CDR3 has 12 residues. The CDR3 reads CASTFKYTEAFF. Here the CDR3 DNA reads TGTGCCAGCACTTTTAAATACACTGAAGCTTTCTTT.

The chain has TRBV18 and TRBJ1-5; 10 bases fit TRBD1. This CDR3 contains 16 residues. Germline loops: CDR1 KGHSH, CDR2 LQKENI. After removal of 0 bases from V and 4 bases from J, the junction contained 3 bases not matched to a gene. CDR3: CASSPPGQGKNQPQHF. The DNA for the CDR3 is TGTGCCAGCTCACCACCGGGACAGGGGAAAAATCAGCCCCAGCATTTT.

The rearrangement joins TRBV28 to TRBJ1-2, with 11 bases matching TRBD1. The CDR3 loop spans 15 amino acids. The germline V gene encodes CDR1 MDHEN and CDR2 SYDVKM. Germline trimming cut 5 bases from V and 6 bases from J; bases unmatched to any gene: 8. The CDR3 protein is CASSVPGQGANGYTF. CDR3 DNA: TGTGCCAGCAGTGTACCAGGACAGGGGGCGAATGGCTACACCTTC.

This clone appeared a single time. V and J are TRBV6-2 or TRBV6-3 and TRBJ1-2; 7 bases map to TRBD1. CDR1 MNHEY and CDR2 SVGEGT come from the germline V gene. CDR3 length equals 16 residues. J gave up 6 bases and V 0 bases, and 10 bases lay outside the gene matches. CDR3 bases: TGTGCCAGCAGTTACTCGCCGGCTAGGGGGCTAGATGGCTACACCTTC. Translating gives CASSYSPARGLDGYTF.

The table lists this clone with a count of one. The V and J genes are TRBV30 and TRBJ2-4, with 10 positions matching TRBD1. V lost 3 bases and J lost 0; bases outside the gene matches: 17. The CDR3 has 20 amino acids. Germline assignment: CDR1 GTSNPN and CDR2 SVGIG (reference sequence). DNA for the CDR3: TGTGCCTGGAGCGATTACCGGGACAGGGGACTTCTACTAGCCAAAAACATTCAGTACTTC. This encodes CAWSDYRDRGLLLAKNIQYF.

The chain recombines TRBV6-5 with TRBJ2-3, with D unresolved. Germline CDR1 and CDR2: MNHEY and SVGAGI. This CDR3 comprises 13 residues. V lost 6 bases, J lost 2 bases, and 9 bases lay in between. The CDR3 DNA is TGTGCCAGCAGGTTCGGATCCACAGATACGCAGTATTTT. It codes for CASRFGSTDTQYF.

The V gene is TRBV6-5, the J gene TRBJ1-4; 7 nucleotides align to TRBD1. Trimming took 5 bases from V and 5 from J; bases not matched to a gene: 8. CDR1 and CDR2 from the germline V gene are MNHEY and SVGAGI. The CDR3 spans 15 residues. CDR3 in DNA: TGTGCCAGCAGTCCCGACAGGGTTAAAAATGAAAAACTGTTTTTT. Its translation is CASSPDRVKNEKLFF.

This clone was recorded a few times. The gene calls are TRBV27 and TRBJ2-7, with D possibly TRBD1 on 6 matching bases. There are 14 residues in the CDR3. The ends were cut back, 4 bases at V and 2 bases at J, with 12 bases in the middle. CDR1 and CDR2 (germline): MNHEY, SMNVEV (reference sequence). As DNA, the CDR3 is TGTGCCAGCAGTTCCTCGACAGGTCCCTACGAGCAGTACTTC. Translated: CASSSSTGPYEQYF.

The chain links TRBV28 to TRBJ1-6; D remains unclear. V was shortened by 4 bases and J by 8 bases, with 6 bases between the two germline ends. The germline V gene has CDR1 MDHEN and CDR2 SYDVKM. This CDR3 has 12 amino acids. The CDR3 region is CASSSGDSPLHF. The DNA of the CDR3 is TGTGCCAGCAGTTCAGGTGATTCACCCCTCCACTTT.

The J gene is TRBJ1-5, the V gene TRBV10-3; D gene uncertain. Germline V gives CDR1 ENHRY, CDR2 SYGVKD. The CDR3 length is 15 residues. Trimming shortened V by 0 bases and J by 2 bases, and 8 bases separated the two germline ends. CDR3 amino acids: CAISESGWGNQPQHF. The CDR3 DNA reads TGTGCCATCAGTGAGTCCGGCTGGGGCAATCAGCCCCAGCATTTT.

Here the CDR3 DNA reads TGTGCCAGCACCGAGGAGGGTAGCGGCGGGGAGCTGTTTTTT. Translating gives CASTEEGSGGELFF. The chain has TRBV2 and TRBJ2-2; TRBD2 is a possible D gene (6 bases). V was pared by 7 bases and J by 7 bases, with 16 bases between. The CDR3 runs to 14 residues. CDR1 and CDR2 (germline): SNHLY, FYNNEI.

The V gene is TRBV19, the J gene TRBJ2-7; a weak D match, TRBD2 (5 bases). Germline V gene data show CDR1 as LNHDA and CDR2 as SQIVND (reference sequence). Deletions cut 3 bases from V and 5 bases from J, with 8 bases between. CDR3 length equals 12 residues. This CDR3 is CASSMLGDEQYF. CDR3 in DNA: TGTGCCAGTAGTATGTTGGGAGACGAGCAGTACTTC.

This chain uses TRBV9 with TRBJ2-1; the D gene is possibly TRBD2 (5 bases). CDR1 is SGDLS, CDR2 YYNGEE, per germline. CDR3 length: 15 amino acids. Between the trimmed V and J ends, which lost 3 bases and 0 bases, there was a span of 10 bases. In nucleotides, the CDR3 is TGTGCCAGCAGCGGATGGGAGACCTCCTACAATGAGCAGTTCTTC. This gives the protein CASSGWETSYNEQFF.

The chain is built from TRBV19 and TRBJ1-2; 9 nucleotides agree with TRBD1. Germline values: CDR1 LNHDA, CDR2 SQIVND (reference sequence). The CDR3 runs 11 residues. V trimming: 9 bases; J trimming: 7 bases; junction bases outside the gene matches: 3. This CDR3 reads CASGQGSGYTF. The CDR3 nucleotides are TGTGCCAGCGGACAGGGGTCTGGCTACACCTTC.

V gene TRBV7-9 combines with J gene TRBJ2-7, with D possibly being TRBD1 (6 bases). The germline V gene has CDR1 SEHNR and CDR2 FQNEAQ (reference sequence). This CDR3 is 14 amino acids long. V was clipped by 0 bases and J by 2 bases, with 8 bases between them. CDR3 sequence: CASSLATGTYEQYF. CDR3 DNA sequence: TGTGCCAGCAGCTTAGCTACAGGGACCTACGAGCAGTACTTC. The variable domain in full, with the rest retrieved from reference TRBV7-9 and TRBJ2-7, is DTGVSQNPRHKITKRGQNVTFRCDPISEHNRLYWYRQTLGQGPEFLTYFQNEAQLEKSRLLSDRFSAERPKGSFSTLEIQRTEQGDSAMYLCASSLATGTYEQYFGPGTRLTVT.

This clone was seen a single time. The chain is built from TRBV9 and TRBJ1-1; D not resolved. V was pared by 0 bases and J by 11 bases, with 14 bases between. The germline CDR1 and CDR2 sequences are SGDLS and YYNGEE. CDR3 length equals 13 residues. Here the CDR3 reads CASSVGVTAAAFF. CDR3 DNA sequence: TGTGCCAGCAGCGTAGGCGTCACGGCTGCTGCTTTCTTT.

The rearrangement uses TRBV30 and TRBJ1-1; D gene uncertain. Germline-derived CDR1 and CDR2 are GTSNPN and SVGIG (reference sequence). V was shortened by 0 bases and J by 1 base, with 6 bases between the two germline ends. The CDR3 has 13 amino acids. In DNA, the CDR3 is TGTGCCTGGAGTGTGCAGCAGAACACTGAAGCTTTCTTT. Its translation: CAWSVQQNTEAFF.

This rearrangement joins TRBV13 to TRBJ1-2; 7 nucleotides match TRBD1. The CDR3 is made up of 15 amino acids. CDR1 and CDR2 (germline): PRHDT, FYEKMQ (reference sequence). J was trimmed by 0 bases and V by 5 bases; bases with no gene match: 6. In DNA form, the CDR3 reads TGTGCCAGCAGCGCCCCGACAGGGACTAACTATGGCTACACCTTC. Protein: CASSAPTGTNYGYTF.

The chain is built from TRBV5-1 and TRBJ2-7, with TRBD1 identical over 8 bases. CDR1 SGHRS and CDR2 YFSETQ come from the germline V gene. The CDR3 loop spans 15 amino acids. With 0 bases clipped from V and 2 bases from J, the junction kept 4 bases outside the gene matches. The chain's CDR3 is CASSLVTGATYEQYF. CDR3 nucleotides: TGCGCCAGCAGCTTGGTGACAGGGGCTACCTACGAGCAGTACTTC.

J is TRBJ2-7 and V is TRBV5-6; 8 positions agree with TRBD2. The CDR3 is 12 amino acids. V lost 7 bases and J lost 4; bases outside the gene matches: 4. Germline V gives CDR1 SGHDT, CDR2 YYEEEE. This chain's CDR3 is CASGTRGYEQYF. The CDR3, as DNA: TGTGCCAGCGGGACTAGAGGTTACGAGCAGTACTTC.

This chain uses TRBV7-9 with TRBJ1-3; 7 positions match TRBD1. J lost 0 bases, V lost 5 bases, and 7 bases had no gene match. The CDR3 contains 16 residues. Per the germline V gene, CDR1 is SEHNR and CDR2 is FQNEAQ (reference sequence). DNA for the CDR3: TGTGCCAGCAGCAGAGGACAGGAGAACTCTGGAAACACCATATATTTT. Translating gives CASSRGQENSGNTIYF.

The chain uses TRBV5-6 and TRBJ2-7, with D possibly being TRBD1 (6 bases). Germline values: CDR1 SGHDT, CDR2 YYEEEE. The CDR3 extends over 13 amino acids. The germline V and J ends were trimmed by 1 base and 4 bases, with 9 bases remaining between them. The CDR3 DNA reads TGTGCCAGCAGCTTGCAGGGGCGGTACGAGCAGTACTTC. Its translation: CASSLQGRYEQYF.

The chain combines TRBV21-1 with TRBJ2-2; the D call TRBD1 from the table was never checked on the DNA. TRBV21-1 is tagged as a pseudogene. There are 19 residues in the CDR3. Written as DNA, the CDR3 is TGTGCCAGCAGCCGAGACATTATAGGGACAGGGGTCGGAACCGGGGAGCTGTTTTTT. Its translation is CASSRDIIGTGVGTGELFF.

The chain recombines TRBV19 with TRBJ1-2; D is ambiguous. This CDR3 comprises 14 residues. Trimming took 5 bases from V and 2 from J, leaving 12 bases between them. CDR1 is LNHDA and CDR2 is SQIVND in the germline V gene (reference sequence). The CDR3 DNA reads as TGTGCCAGTAGTGCCCCGGGAGGGAACTATGGCTACACCTTC. Amino acid sequence: CASSAPGGNYGYTF. The full variable domain, completed using reference TRBV19 and TRBJ1-2, is DGGITQSPKYLFRKEGQNVTLSCEQNLNHDAMYWYRQDPGQGLRLIYYSQIVNDFQKGDIAEGYSVSREKKESFPLTVTSAQKNPTAFYLCASSAPGGNYGYTFGSGTRLTVV.

The chain combines TRBV28 with TRBJ1-2, with TRBD1 identical over 10 bases. The V gene end was trimmed by 6 bases and the J gene end by 4 bases; junction bases not matched to a gene: 5. Germline CDR1 reads MDHEN; CDR2 reads SYDVKM. The CDR3 sequence is 14 residues long. For the CDR3, the DNA is TGTGCCAGCAGAGAGACAGGGGGCGCCTATGGCTACACCTTC. Its translation: CASRETGGAYGYTF.

V and J are TRBV11-3 and TRBJ2-7; D remains unclear. With 0 bases removed from V and 3 bases from J, the gap between germline ends came to 6 bases. From germline, CDR1 is SGHNT and CDR2 YENEEA. The CDR3 sequence is 13 residues long. The CDR3 DNA reads as TGTGCCAGCAGCTTAGATCCCAGCTACGAGCAGTACTTC. Translating it yields CASSLDPSYEQYF. Filled out from reference TRBV11-3 and TRBJ2-7, the complete variable domain reads EAGVVQSPRYKIIEKKQPVAFWCNPISGHNTLYWYLQNLGQGPELLIRYENEEAVDDSQLPKDRFSAERLKGVDSTLKIQPAELGDSAVYLCASSLDPSYEQYFGPGTRLTVT.